Included here is one T cell receptor beta chain sequence, with context. No antigen is known for it. Deletions cut 6 bases from V and 0 bases from J, with 11 bases between. Germline CDR1 is MNHEY and CDR2 is SMNVEV (reference sequence). CDR3 length equals 14 residues. The data are from a study of blood T cells in healthy people across ages. Study-wide results and caveats: The unsorted PBMCs prevented any conclusive comparison of naive versus antigen-experienced cells.

Primers used in a second PCR of about 6 to 11 cycles were a sample-barcoded 5' primer and a J-beta primer mix. TCRdb recomputed calls from the 5' RACE reads with MiXCR, one row per CDR3 protein. The sample lists more than 800,000 distinct CDR3 sequences, 25% to 35% occurring once. Sequencing was done on a sample of blood. The sequence derives from an elderly woman in good health. The chain is built from TRBV27 and TRBJ1-1, with unresolved D. This CDR3 is CASRGSSLNTEAFF. Here the CDR3 DNA reads TGTGCCAGCAGAGGTTCCTCCCTGAACACTGAAGCTTTCTTT.